In this sample, the clone carrying this T cell receptor (beta chain) turned up once. What it recognizes is unknown. The junction shows a germline mismatch at one end, possibly a read error. Germline V gene sequence: CDR1 DFQATT, CDR2 SNEGSKA (reference sequence). This CDR3 contains 14 residues. Semi-nested PCR with Nested Universal Primer A followed constant-region reverse priming of full-length variable regions. TCRdb itself ran the 5' RACE reads through MiXCR, one entry per CDR3 protein. This table has roughly 8,200 distinct CDR3 sequences, approximately 67% appearing once. Study results and limitations: Greatest tumor Treg TCR overlap was with tumor naive CD4+ cells. In terms of TCR gene usage, tumor memory CD4+ T cells clustered together with blood and lymph node memory CD4+ cells, as well as with lymph node naive CD4+ cells.

Naive CD4+ T cells were purified with Tregs depleted by CD25. This receptor was obtained from a female donor with breast cancer. The source material was tumor-infiltrating naive CD4+ T cells sorted from the breast tumor. The subset here: naive CD4+ T cells, CD4+CD45RA+CD25-. V gene TRBV20-1 combines with J gene TRBJ2-1; 10 positions match TRBD2. The CDR3 spells CSARPSGSYSEQFF. In DNA, the CDR3 is TGCAGTGCTAGACCTAGCGGGAGCTACAGTGAGCAGTTCTTC.